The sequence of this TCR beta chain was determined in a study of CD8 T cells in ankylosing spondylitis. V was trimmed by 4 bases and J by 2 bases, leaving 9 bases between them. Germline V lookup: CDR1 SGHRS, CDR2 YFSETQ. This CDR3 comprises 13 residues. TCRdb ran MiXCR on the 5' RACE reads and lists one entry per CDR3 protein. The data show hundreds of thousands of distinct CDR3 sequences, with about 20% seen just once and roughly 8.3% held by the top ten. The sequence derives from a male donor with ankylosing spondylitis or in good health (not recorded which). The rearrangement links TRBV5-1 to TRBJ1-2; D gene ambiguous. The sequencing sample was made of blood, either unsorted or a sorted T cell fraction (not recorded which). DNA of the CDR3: TGCGCCAGCAGCGCCGACTGGAACTATGGCTACACCTTC. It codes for CASSADWNYGYTF.